This T cell receptor (beta chain) was captured in a study of radiotherapy plus CTLA-4 blockade in lung cancer. Study-wide background: Patients showed objective responses in approximately 17% of cases and disease control in just over 30%.

The CDR3 is 14 residues long. Germline CDR1 is SEHNR and CDR2 is FQNEAQ (reference sequence). J was trimmed by 5 bases and V by 7 bases; bases with no gene match: 6. Study results and limitations: TCR clones of tumor origin grew in blood after radiotherapy plus ipilimumab. Reported findings show early blood T cell clone dynamics, with interferon-beta, best predicted response.

The method was immunoSEQ multiplex PCR; TCRdb's version includes in-frame clones alone and lacks a portion of them. The table lists tens of thousands of clones, roughly 60% of them singletons. Points on this clone: The antigen remains unidentified.

The receptor comes from a human donor with non-small cell lung cancer who had a partial response to radiotherapy plus ipilimumab. This chain uses TRBV7-9 with TRBJ1-4; the match to TRBD1 covers 8 bases. The sample consisted of peripheral blood, taken from a patient treated with radiotherapy plus ipilimumab. Written as DNA, the CDR3 is TGTGCCAGCACCTGGACAGGGTTCAATGAAAAACTGTTTTTT. Translation gives CASTWTGFNEKLFF.